Listed here is a single T cell receptor beta chain. Antigen: not known. The CDR3 contains 13 residues. Germline lookup yields CDR1 LGHNA and CDR2 YSLEER. Trimming took 8 bases from V and 2 from J, leaving 12 bases between them. Molecular barcoding with unique molecular identifiers was used for the TCRbeta library. From the PCR reads, TCRdb called clonotypes with MiXCR, one entry per CDR3 protein. The sample lists about 210,000 distinct CDR3 sequences; approximately 15% were seen once. The data derive from a study of T-cell reconstitution after alpha-beta-depleted transplantation in children. The study's findings and limits: TCRbeta diversity was high at day 60 in some patients (a result of surviving recipient T cells and thymic progenitors).

The specimen was PBMCs, mostly from graft donor cells, collected 360 days after TCRalphabeta/CD19-depleted stem cell transplant. The receptor was isolated from a male patient aged 2-15 years who had a stem cell transplant for acute lymphoblastic leukemia, so the T cells may come from the graft donor. The chain has TRBV4-3 and TRBJ2-5; a weak D match, TRBD2 (6 bases). CDR3 sequence reads: CASGQGLQETQYF. The CDR3 DNA reads TGCGCCAGCGGTCAGGGACTTCAAGAGACCCAGTACTTC.